Shown below are 32 T cell receptor beta chains from a single sample sequenced in a study of OX40 agonist ivuxolimab in advanced cancers. Profiled with immunoSEQ multiplex PCR; TCRdb holds only in-frame clones, not every one. In the table there are about 54,000 clones, 84% of which are singletons. The starting material was CD4+ or CD8+ T cells sorted from blood, obtained in a trial of the OX40 agonist ivuxolimab. The receptors were gathered from an adult with an advanced solid tumor such as melanoma, head and neck, liver or kidney cancer.

This clone was found once. The chain links TRBV6-1 to TRBJ2-3; D possibly corresponds to TRBD1 (6 bases). Germline-derived CDR1 and CDR2 are MNHNS and SASEGT. The CDR3 spans 13 residues. Deletions cut 6 bases from V and 5 bases from J, with 12 bases between. In DNA form, the CDR3 reads TGTGCCAGCAGATACACAGGGAAAGATACGCAGTATTTT. Translated, it gives CASRYTGKDTQYF.

V and J are TRBV19 and TRBJ1-2, with D hard to call. Germline V gene sequence: CDR1 LNHDA, CDR2 SQIVND (reference sequence). V lost 6 bases, J lost 7 bases, and 24 bases lay in between. There are 16 residues in the CDR3. The CDR3 DNA reads as TGTGCCAGTAGGGACGGCCCGGGTGGTCCTGATAGTGGCTACACCTTC. As protein: CASRDGPGGPDSGYTF.

The V gene is TRBV29-1, the J gene TRBJ2-5; D call uncertain. Germline V gives CDR1 SQVTM, CDR2 ANQGSEA. Trimming took off 8 bases at V and 2 bases at J, with 18 bases between the two ends. The CDR3 loop spans 14 amino acids. CDR3 loop: CSFVGLVGQETQYF. CDR3 bases: TGCAGCTTCGTGGGGTTGGTAGGACAAGAGACCCAGTACTTC.

The chain has TRBV5-4 and TRBJ2-2; D might be TRBD1 (6 bases). The V gene's germline CDR1 is SGHNT and CDR2 YYREEE (reference sequence). V gave up 4 bases and J gave up 2 bases, with 12 bases separating them. The CDR3 length is 15 residues. CDR3 bases: TGTGCCAGCAGCGACGGGACACGTAACACCGGGGAGCTGTTTTTT. This sequence encodes CASSDGTRNTGELFF.

The gene calls are TRBV16 and TRBJ1-5; D is unclear. There are 13 residues in the CDR3. Germline loops: CDR1 KGHSY, CDR2 FQNENV. Trimming left V 2 bases short and J 3 bases short, with 5 bases between. DNA for the CDR3: TGTGCCAGCAGCCAACGGGACAATCAGCCCCAGCATTTT. Protein product: CASSQRDNQPQHF.

The genes are TRBV21-1 and TRBJ2-5; the table's D gene call, TRBD1, was not cross checked with the DNA. TRBV21-1 is termed a pseudogene. CDR3 size: 13 residues. The CDR3 here is CASSKDREKTQYF. DNA of the CDR3: TGTGCCAGCAGCAAGGACAGGGAGAAGACCCAGTACTTC.

The chain links TRBV2 to TRBJ1-5, with 9 bases identical to TRBD1. V gave up 5 bases and J gave up 0 bases; unmatched junction bases: 20. This CDR3 contains 21 residues. Germline CDR1 reads SNHLY; CDR2 reads FYNNEI. The CDR3: CASSYGLFRDRESYSNQPQHF. CDR3 in DNA: TGTGCCAGCAGTTATGGGCTTTTTAGGGACAGGGAGTCTTATAGCAATCAGCCCCAGCATTTT.

The rearrangement uses TRBV5-1 and TRBJ2-2, with TRBD2 matching over 9 bases. CDR3 length: 16 residues. CDR1 SGHRS and CDR2 YFSETQ come from the germline V gene. V was pared by 4 bases and J by 0 bases, with 4 bases of the junction left unmatched. CDR3 residues: CASSPLAGPNTGELFF. CDR3 DNA sequence: TGCGCCAGCAGCCCGCTAGCGGGACCGAACACCGGGGAGCTGTTTTTT.

V gene TRBV7-8 combines with J gene TRBJ1-1, with D hard to call. V was pared by 4 bases and J by 0 bases, with 9 bases between. Germline assignment: CDR1 SGHVS and CDR2 FQNEAQ. The CDR3 contains 14 residues. The CDR3 nucleotides are TGTGCCAGCAGCTACGAGATTTTGAACACTGAAGCTTTCTTT. Its translation is CASSYEILNTEAFF.

The chain is built from TRBV11-2 and TRBJ1-1; D gene uncertain. This CDR3 has 13 residues. The V gene's germline CDR1 is SGHAT and CDR2 FQNNGV. Trimming removed 4 bases at V and 7 bases at J, with 13 bases between. CDR3 amino acids: CASSSIRVFEAFF. CDR3 nucleotides: TGTGCCAGCAGCTCAATTAGGGTTTTTGAAGCTTTCTTT.

The chain joins TRBV19 to TRBJ2-5; TRBD1 agrees at 10 bases. The J call may be in error: the DNA end matches TRBJ2-7 better. The germline gives CDR1 LNHDA, CDR2 SQIVND (reference sequence). The CDR3 extends over 16 amino acids. CDR3: CASSIRAGTGAYEQYF. CDR3 coding DNA: TGTGCCAGTAGTATTCGCGCCGGGACAGGGGCCTACGAGCAGTACTTC.

CDR3 bases: TGCGCCAGCAGCCTGCAGGGGGCGGGTGGAGATACGCAGTATTTT. Residues: CASSLQGAGGDTQYF. The chain uses TRBV5-1 and TRBJ2-3; 8 bases match TRBD1. Unmatched junction bases numbered 9, after V lost 4 bases and J lost 5 bases. Germline CDR1 SGHRS, CDR2 YFSETQ. The CDR3 consists of 15 residues.

The chain is built from TRBV5-6 and TRBJ1-1; TRBD1 might be the D (6 bases). Trimming took off 2 bases at V and 0 bases at J, with 8 bases between the two ends. The CDR3 loop spans 14 amino acids. CDR1 is SGHDT, CDR2 YYEEEE, per germline. The CDR3 region has the DNA TGTGCCAGCAGCTTAGGACAGATGAACACTGAAGCTTTCTTT. It yields the protein CASSLGQMNTEAFF. Full variable domain (remainder filled in from reference TRBV5-6 and TRBJ1-1): DAGVTQSPTHLIKTRGQQVTLRCSPKSGHDTVSWYQQALGQGPQFIFQYYEEEERQRGNFPDRFSGHQFPNYSSELNVNALLLGDSALYLCASSLGQMNTEAFFGQGTRLTVV.

V gene TRBV27 combines with J gene TRBJ2-1; no firm D call. Germline loops: CDR1 MNHEY, CDR2 SMNVEV (reference sequence). The CDR3 totals 18 residues. V was trimmed by 2 bases and J by 0 bases, leaving 17 bases between them. The DNA of the CDR3 is TGTGCCAGCAGTTTACTCTCCGGTGGGGAAAGCTCCTACAATGAGCAGTTCTTC. This sequence encodes CASSLLSGGESSYNEQFF.

The J gene is TRBJ2-5, the V gene TRBV10-3; 7 nucleotides line up with TRBD1. The V gene end was trimmed by 6 bases and the J gene end by 5 bases; junction bases not matched to a gene: 6. This CDR3 has 13 amino acids. CDR1 and CDR2 (germline): ENHRY, SYGVKD. The CDR3 sequence is CAISTGAGETQYF. In nucleotides, the CDR3 is TGTGCCATCAGCACAGGGGCAGGGGAGACCCAGTACTTC.

CDR3 coding DNA: TGTGCCAGCAGCTCTTTACGGGAGGGGTCCTCTGGGGCCAACGTCCTGACTTTC. Its translation: CASSSLREGSSGANVLTF. The chain is built from TRBV21-1 and TRBJ2-6; the table names TRBD2, a call not compared with the DNA. TRBV21-1 is noted as a pseudogene. The CDR3 extends over 18 amino acids.

The chain has TRBV5-8 and TRBJ2-5; a weak D match, TRBD1 (6 bases). The V gene's germline CDR1 is SGHTS and CDR2 YDEGEE. V dropped 3 bases and J dropped 5 bases, with 14 bases sitting between them. This CDR3 contains 14 residues. CDR3 DNA sequence: TGTGCCAGCAGCTGGGTGCTGAGGGGGGAGACCCAGTACTTC. This encodes CASSWVLRGETQYF. The full variable domain, completed using reference TRBV5-8 and TRBJ2-5, is EAGVTQSPTHLIKTRGQQATLRCSPISGHTSVYWYQQALGLGLQFLLWYDEGEERNRGNFPPRFSGRQFPNYSSELNVNALELEDSALYLCASSWVLRGETQYFGPGTRLLVL.

A remark on this clone: The CDR3 does not end in the conserved phenylalanine or tryptophan, so this is likely a read error. The rearrangement links TRBV19 to TRBJ1-2, with D tentatively TRBD1 (5 bases). The germline gives CDR1 LNHDA, CDR2 SQIVND (reference sequence). This CDR3 region has 12 residues. Trimming removed 3 bases at V and 7 bases at J, with 9 bases between. CDR3 DNA: TGTGCCAGTAGTATTTCCGGGACTGGCTACACCCTC. It codes for CASSISGTGYTL.

The V call is TRBV5-4, the J call TRBJ2-2, with TRBD1 matching over 8 bases. Trimming at V came to 4 bases and at J to 6 bases, leaving 11 bases not matched to a gene. CDR1 is SGHNT and CDR2 is YYREEE in the germline V gene (reference sequence). CDR3 size: 16 residues. The CDR3 DNA reads TGTGCCAGCAGCGCTCGAAGGACAGGGTCGGCCGGGGAGCTGTTTTTT. Protein sequence: CASSARRTGSAGELFF. The variable domain in full, completed from reference TRBV5-4 and TRBJ2-2, reads ETGVTQSPTHLIKTRGQQVTLRCSSQSGHNTVSWYQQALGQGPQFIFQYYREEENGRGNFPPRFSGLQFPNYSSELNVNALELDDSALYLCASSARRTGSAGELFFGEGSRLTVL.

A single count supports this clone. The rearrangement joins TRBV9 to TRBJ2-3, with TRBD2 matching 11 bases. This CDR3 is built from 17 residues. Germline V CDR1 and CDR2: SGDLS, YYNGEE. After removal of 2 bases from V and 2 bases from J, the junction contained 7 bases not matched to a gene. The DNA of the CDR3 is TGTGCCAGCAGCGTGTTTAGCGGGAGGGCAGTCACAGATACGCAGTATTTT. Its protein product is CASSVFSGRAVTDTQYF.

This chain connects TRBV30 to TRBJ2-5, with a tentative D call TRBD2 (5 bases). CDR1 GTSNPN and CDR2 SVGIG come from the germline V gene (reference sequence). Trimming removed 1 base at V and 8 bases at J, with 11 bases between. This CDR3 has 12 residues. The DNA for the CDR3 is TGTGCCTGGAGTGGAACTAGTCACACCCAGTACTTC. Its translation: CAWSGTSHTQYF.

The chain couples TRBV6-1 to TRBJ1-2; tentative D call: TRBD1 (5 bases). CDR1 MNHNS and CDR2 SASEGT come from the germline V gene. There are 13 residues in the CDR3. Trimming cost V 5 bases and J 5 bases, with 12 bases left between them. The CDR3 loop reads CASSLSQAYGYTF. The CDR3 bases are TGTGCCAGCAGTTTATCACAGGCGTATGGCTACACCTTC.

The chain carries TRBV5-1 and TRBJ2-1; 9 bases align to TRBD2. Germline loops: CDR1 SGHRS, CDR2 YFSETQ. V shed 7 bases and J 7 bases; nucleotides not matched to a gene: 12. The CDR3 runs to 15 residues. CDR3 sequence reads: CASESGLASINEQFF. DNA of the CDR3: TGCGCCAGCGAGAGCGGACTAGCGTCAATTAATGAGCAGTTCTTC.

The CDR3: CASSSEPNTEAFF. CDR3 nucleotides: TGTGCCAGTAGTAGCGAACCGAACACTGAAGCTTTCTTT. The chain links TRBV19 to TRBJ1-1; D uncertain. Per germline, CDR1 LNHDA and CDR2 SQIVND (reference sequence). V lost 4 bases and J 1 base, leaving 7 bases between the germline ends. This CDR3 has 13 residues.

V and J are TRBV20-1 and TRBJ2-5; the D is unclear. This CDR3 comprises 11 residues. Trimming removed 6 bases at V and 5 bases at J, with 10 bases between. Germline CDR1 DFQATT, CDR2 SNEGSKA (reference sequence). CDR3 in amino acids: CSAPRSETQYF. In nucleotides, the CDR3 is TGCAGTGCCCCGCGGTCGGAGACCCAGTACTTC.

This chain links TRBV6-1 with TRBJ1-2, with D perhaps TRBD1 (5 bases). This CDR3 comprises 13 residues. CDR1 is MNHNS and CDR2 is SASEGT in the germline V gene. V lost 7 bases to trimming and J lost 4 bases, with 13 bases between them. The CDR3 DNA follows: TGTGCCAGCACCCCGGACACATTCTATGGCTACACCTTC. It encodes CASTPDTFYGYTF.

V gene TRBV6-6 combines with J gene TRBJ2-1; unclear D gene. Germline V gene data show CDR1 as MNHNY and CDR2 as SVGAGI (reference sequence). V lost 3 bases to trimming and J lost 8 bases, with 8 bases between them. The CDR3 contains 12 residues. The CDR3 nucleotides are TGTGCCAGCAGTTATGTGGGCCATGAGCAGTTCTTC. It translates to CASSYVGHEQFF.

The chain recombines TRBV19 with TRBJ1-6; D call uncertain. Trimming removed 2 bases at V and 11 bases at J, with 7 bases between. The length of the CDR3 is 12 residues. Germline V gene lookup returns CDR1 LNHDA and CDR2 SQIVND (reference sequence). The CDR3 DNA follows: TGTGCCAGTAGTATAAGGGAAGCACCCCTCCACTTT. Its translation: CASSIREAPLHF.

The CDR3 sequence: CASQTGDDTGELFF. The CDR3 coding sequence is TGTGCCAGTCAGACAGGGGACGACACCGGGGAGCTGTTTTTT. The chain has TRBV6-1 and TRBJ2-2; TRBD1 matches at 8 bases. With V trimmed by 9 bases and J by 3 bases, 6 bases remained unmatched. This CDR3 is built from 14 residues. CDR1 MNHNS and CDR2 SASEGT come from the germline V gene.

V usage is TRBV10-2 and J usage is TRBJ1-1; 8 positions match TRBD1. CDR3 length: 14 residues. The V gene's germline CDR1 is WSHSY and CDR2 SAAADI. The ends lost 5 bases at V and 3 bases at J; junction bases unmatched: 5. In nucleotides, the CDR3 is TGCGCCAGCAGTCCACAGGGGGGGTACACTGAAGCTTTCTTT. As protein: CASSPQGGYTEAFF.

The sample holds one count of this clone. The rearrangement links TRBV7-8 to TRBJ2-1; 7 bases match TRBD2. The CDR3 extends over 15 amino acids. Trimming cost V 4 bases and J 0 bases; bases outside gene matches: 3. Germline V CDR1 and CDR2: SGHVS, FQNEAQ. The CDR3 sequence is CASSSGLDSYNEQFF. In DNA form, the CDR3 reads TGTGCCAGCAGCTCAGGACTAGACTCCTACAATGAGCAGTTCTTC.

The chain couples TRBV9 to TRBJ2-7; 8 nucleotides agree with TRBD2. The germline V gene has CDR1 SGDLS and CDR2 YYNGEE. V trimming: 0 bases; J trimming: 3 bases; junction bases outside the gene matches: 5. The CDR3 runs 15 residues. The CDR3 DNA sequence: TGTGCCAGCAGCGTAGCCGGGACTAGGGACTACGAGCAGTACTTC. It yields the protein CASSVAGTRDYEQYF.